The 19 T cell receptor beta chains below all came from one sample that was sequenced in a study of T-cell reconstitution after alpha-beta-depleted transplantation in children. Preparation of the TCRbeta library involved a method that used unique molecular identifiers. TCRdb re-called the PCR reads with MiXCR, one entry per CDR3 protein. The sample lists about 460,000 distinct CDR3 sequences, approximately 10% occurring once. Sequenced here: PBMCs, sampled before TCRalphabeta/CD19-depleted stem cell transplant. These receptor sequences come from a child aged 2 to 15 with inherited bone marrow failure, due to receive a stem cell transplant.

The rearrangement links TRBV18 to TRBJ2-1; D could derive from TRBD1 or TRBD2 (6 bases each). The CDR3 covers 13 residues. Trimming took off 0 bases at V and 12 bases at J, with 12 bases between the two ends. Germline V CDR1 and CDR2: KGHSH, LQKENI. The CDR3 here is CASSPPSGARQFF. For the CDR3, the DNA is TGTGCCAGCTCACCACCTTCGGGGGCGAGGCAGTTCTTC.

The sample holds many counts of this clonotype. The chain recombines TRBV20-1 with TRBJ1-5; 7 positions match TRBD1. Germline V gives CDR1 DFQATT, CDR2 SNEGSKA (reference sequence). Germline trimming cut 3 bases from V and 5 bases from J; bases unmatched to any gene: 13. The CDR3 is 16 amino acids. The CDR3 DNA follows: TGCAGTGCTAGGGGCCTGGCGACAGGGACCCATCAGCCCCAGCATTTT. The encoded protein is CSARGLATGTHQPQHF.

The chain combines TRBV9 with TRBJ2-7; D ambiguous. The V and J ends lost 6 bases and 0 bases respectively, with 10 bases between them. The CDR3 has 13 amino acids. Germline CDR1 is SGDLS and CDR2 is YYNGEE. The CDR3 bases are TGTGCCAGCATAGCCAAAAGCTCCTACGAGCAGTACTTC. Translation: CASIAKSSYEQYF. Full variable domain (rest looked up from reference TRBV9 and TRBJ2-7): DSGVTQTPKHLITATGQRVTLRCSPRSGDLSVYWYQQSLDQGLQFLIQYYNGEERAKGNILERFSAQQFPDLHSELNLSSLELGDSALYFCASIAKSSYEQYFGPGTRLTVT.

This clonotype was seen at least ten times. The chain employs TRBV6-1 and TRBJ1-3, with D unclear. This CDR3 is built from 15 residues. CDR1 is MNHNS and CDR2 is SASEGT in the germline V gene. V was cut by 6 bases and J by 0 bases, with 12 bases left in between. The CDR3 DNA sequence: TGTGCCAGCAGGACCAGTCTTCTCTCTGGAAACACCATATATTTT. Residues: CASRTSLLSGNTIYF.

The sample holds many counts of this clonotype. The rearrangement uses TRBV4-3 and TRBJ1-2; 12 bases are a match to TRBD1. The CDR3 sequence is 15 residues long. With 4 bases clipped from V and 8 bases from J, the junction kept 8 bases outside the gene matches. CDR1 is LGHNA and CDR2 is YSLEER in the germline V gene. The DNA of the CDR3 is TGCGCCAGCAGCCTGGGGACAGGGGGCGTCGGGGGCTACACCTTC. Translated, it gives CASSLGTGGVGGYTF.

CDR3 protein: CASSQDPHREGYNEQFF. DNA of the CDR3: TGTGCCAGCAGCCAAGATCCCCATCGGGAGGGGTACAATGAGCAGTTCTTC. V usage is TRBV3-1 and J usage is TRBJ2-1, with 8 bases that match TRBD2. CDR1 and CDR2 (germline): LGHDT, YNNKEL (reference sequence). This CDR3 is 17 amino acids long. Germline trimming cut 0 bases from V and 4 bases from J; bases unmatched to any gene: 8.

Comment on this clonotype: Sequence at one end of the junction differs from germline and may be a read error. V is TRBV28 and J is TRBJ2-4, with 9 bases matching TRBD1. Germline V gene data show CDR1 as MDHEN and CDR2 as SYDVKM. CDR3 length: 16 residues. In nucleotides, the CDR3 is TGTGCCAGCTACCAAACAGGGGGCCTAGCCAAAAACATTCAGTGCTTC. Translation: CASYQTGGLAKNIQCF.

This clonotype has more than one count but fewer than ten. The rearrangement links TRBV12-3 or TRBV12-4 to TRBJ1-5; D uncertain. Trimming cost V 6 bases and J 1 base, with 16 bases left between them. This CDR3 has 16 amino acids. Here the CDR3 DNA reads TGTGCCAGCAGGAGATACTTTGGGGTGAGCAATCAGCCCCAGCATTTT. Its translation is CASRRYFGVSNQPQHF.

This clonotype was seen at least ten times. V gene TRBV12-3 or TRBV12-4 combines with J gene TRBJ2-1; the D gene is possibly TRBD2 (6 bases). The CDR3 consists of 13 residues. Trimming left V 4 bases short and J 5 bases short, with 9 bases between. The CDR3 is CASSWTTHNEQFF. CDR3 DNA: TGTGCCAGCAGTTGGACTACCCACAATGAGCAGTTCTTC.

This clonotype has at least ten counts. The rearrangement uses TRBV4-2 and TRBJ2-1, with TRBD2 identical over 16 bases. The CDR3 has 19 residues. Looked up from germline, CDR1 is LGHNA and CDR2 is YNFKEQ. V gave up 3 bases and J gave up 2 bases; unmatched junction bases: 7. CDR3 sequence reads: CASSQPGLAGGHPYNEQFF. The CDR3 DNA sequence: TGTGCCAGCAGCCAGCCGGGACTAGCGGGAGGGCACCCCTACAATGAGCAGTTCTTC.

This clonotype was seen ten or more times. CDR3 residues: CASSFSGTPYEQYF. In DNA form, the CDR3 reads TGTGCCAGCAGTTTTAGCGGTACCCCCTACGAGCAGTACTTC. The genes are TRBV12-3 or TRBV12-4 and TRBJ2-7; possibly TRBD2 for D (6 bases). Between the trimmed V and J ends, which lost 3 bases and 2 bases, there was a span of 11 bases. This CDR3 contains 14 residues.

This clonotype was found a few times. The genes are TRBV27 and TRBJ2-2; D not resolved. The CDR3 is 13 amino acids. V was cut by 2 bases and J by 5 bases, with 6 bases left in between. Germline V gives CDR1 MNHEY, CDR2 SMNVEV (reference sequence). The CDR3: CASSLIRTGELFF. Written as DNA, the CDR3 is TGTGCCAGCAGTTTAATTAGGACCGGGGAGCTGTTTTTT.

In its sample, this clonotype was seen many times. The V call is TRBV20-1, the J call TRBJ2-3; 10 bases are a match to TRBD2. V was pared by 0 bases and J by 2 bases, with 8 bases of the junction left unmatched. Germline CDR1 is DFQATT and CDR2 is SNEGSKA (reference sequence). CDR3 size: 17 residues. The CDR3 DNA sequence: TGCAGTGCTAGAGACCCCCTACTAGCGGGGCCCACAGATACGCAGTATTTT. This sequence encodes CSARDPLLAGPTDTQYF.

The sample holds many counts of this clonotype. The chain joins TRBV7-9 to TRBJ2-1, with 9 bases aligning to TRBD2. The junction had 8 bases not matched to a gene; V was cut back by 7 bases and J by 4 bases. Germline V gene lookup returns CDR1 SEHNR and CDR2 FQNEAQ (reference sequence). This CDR3 is built from 15 residues. Written as DNA, the CDR3 is TGTGCCAGCACCTGGGGGCTAGCGGGATACAATGAGCAGTTCTTC. It is translated as CASTWGLAGYNEQFF.

This clonotype was counted ten times or more. The V and J genes are TRBV7-2 and TRBJ2-7, with D possibly being TRBD2 (5 bases). CDR1 is SGHTA, CDR2 FQGNSA, per germline. The V end lost 0 bases, the J end lost 9 bases, and 9 bases lay between the germline ends. There are 12 residues in the CDR3. The CDR3 nucleotides are TGTGCCAGCAGCTTAGCGGGAGCCGGGCAGTACTTC. Translating gives CASSLAGAGQYF. The complete variable domain, with remaining parts taken from reference TRBV7-2 and TRBJ2-7, reads GAGVSQSPSNKVTEKGKDVELRCDPISGHTALYWYRQSLGQGLEFLIYFQGNSAPDKSGLPSDRFSAERTGGSVSTLTIQRTQQEDSAVYLCASSLAGAGQYFGPGTRLTVT.

This clonotype was seen many times. The rearrangement joins TRBV5-1 to TRBJ2-5; D is unclear. Trimming shortened V by 0 bases and J by 2 bases, and 8 bases separated the two germline ends. The CDR3 spans 14 residues. Germline CDR1 reads SGHRS; CDR2 reads YFSETQ. For the CDR3, the DNA is TGCGCCAGCAGCTTGGATTCTAGACAAGAGACCCAGTACTTC. This sequence encodes CASSLDSRQETQYF. Full variable domain (outside the CDR3, taken from reference TRBV5-1 and TRBJ2-5): KAGVTQTPRYLIKTRGQQVTLSCSPISGHRSVSWYQQTPGQGLQFLFEYFSETQRNKGNFPGRFSGRQFSNSRSEMNVSTLELGDSALYLCASSLDSRQETQYFGPGTRLLVL.

The V call is TRBV19, the J call TRBJ1-5; a possible D gene is TRBD1 (5 bases). The CDR3 has 13 residues. CDR1 LNHDA and CDR2 SQIVND come from the germline V gene (reference sequence). V lost 1 base to trimming and J lost 6 bases, with 7 bases between them. The CDR3 DNA sequence: TGTGCCAGTAGTATAGCAGGGCTTCAGCCCCAGCATTTT. The encoded protein is CASSIAGLQPQHF.

This clonotype was recorded many times. The J gene is TRBJ2-1, the V gene TRBV10-3; D remains ambiguous. CDR1 and CDR2 (germline): ENHRY, SYGVKD. The CDR3 extends over 15 amino acids. Trimming took off 4 bases at V and 1 base at J, with 11 bases between the two ends. For the CDR3, the DNA is TGTGCCATCAGTGGGTCGGGCAGGTCCTACAATGAGCAGTTCTTC. It yields the protein CAISGSGRSYNEQFF.

This clonotype was counted ten times or more. The V gene is TRBV28, the J gene TRBJ2-1, with D unclear. Trimming stripped 4 bases from V and 5 bases from J, with 12 bases between. The CDR3 contains 14 residues. Germline CDR1 reads MDHEN; CDR2 reads SYDVKM. The CDR3: CASSSRLVHNEQFF. The CDR3 DNA sequence: TGTGCCAGCAGTTCTAGACTGGTCCACAATGAGCAGTTCTTC.